This TCR beta chain was sequenced during a study of blood T cell repertoires in COVID-19. Trimming took off 5 bases at V and 9 bases at J, with 14 bases between the two ends. Germline V gene sequence: CDR1 SGHTA, CDR2 FQGNSA. This CDR3 is built from 12 residues. This clone showed up just a few times. The assay was immunoSEQ multiplex PCR, and TCRdb's table has in-frame clones only and misses some. The sample has over 200,000 clones; over 70% are singletons. V gene TRBV7-2 combines with J gene TRBJ2-7, with a weak D call TRBD1 (5 bases). The source material was peripheral blood. The source of this sequence is a woman aged 50 to 60 with acute or convalescent COVID-19. CDR3 sequence: CASSPTRVTQYF. The DNA for the CDR3 is TGTGCCAGCAGCCCCACCAGGGTGACGCAGTACTTC.